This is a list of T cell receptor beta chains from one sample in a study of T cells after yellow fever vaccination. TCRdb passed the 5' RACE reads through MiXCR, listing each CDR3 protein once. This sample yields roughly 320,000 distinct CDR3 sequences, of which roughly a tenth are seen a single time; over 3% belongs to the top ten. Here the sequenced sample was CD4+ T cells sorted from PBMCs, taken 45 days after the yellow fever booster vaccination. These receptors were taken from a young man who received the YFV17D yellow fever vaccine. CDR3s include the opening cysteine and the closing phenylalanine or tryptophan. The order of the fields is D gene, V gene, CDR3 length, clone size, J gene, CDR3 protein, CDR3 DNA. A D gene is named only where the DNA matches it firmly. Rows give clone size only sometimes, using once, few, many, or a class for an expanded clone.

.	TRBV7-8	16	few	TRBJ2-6	CASREARSSGANVLTF	TGTGCCAGCCGCGAGGCCCGTTCCTCTGGGGCCAACGTCCTGACTTTC
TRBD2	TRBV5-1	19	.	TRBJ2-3	CASSPGLAGDEFLTDTQYF	TGCGCCAGCAGCCCAGGACTAGCGGGGGACGAGTTTCTTACAGATACGCAGTATTTT
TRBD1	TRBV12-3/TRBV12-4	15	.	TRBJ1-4	CASSIGQGGNEKLFF	TGTGCCAGCAGCATAGGACAGGGAGGCAATGAAAAACTGTTTTTT
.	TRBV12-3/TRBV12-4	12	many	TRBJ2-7	CASRGDAYEQYF	TGTGCCAGCCGAGGGGATGCCTACGAGCAGTACTTC
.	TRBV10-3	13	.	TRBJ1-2	CAIATLPNYGYTF	TGTGCCATCGCAACGCTGCCGAACTATGGCTACACCTTC
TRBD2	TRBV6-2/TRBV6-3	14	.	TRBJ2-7	CASNSAGGAYEQYF	TGTGCCAGCAATTCTGCGGGGGGAGCCTACGAGCAGTACTTC
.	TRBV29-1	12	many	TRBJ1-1	CSVLTDLTEAFF	TGCAGCGTCCTGACAGACCTCACTGAAGCTTTCTTT
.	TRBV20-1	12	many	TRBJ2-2	CSAPTWGGELFF	TGCAGTGCTCCTACTTGGGGCGGGGAGCTGTTTTTT
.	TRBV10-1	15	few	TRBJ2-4	CASSEGPGAKNIQYF	TGCGCCAGCAGTGAGGGCCCGGGGGCCAAAAACATTCAGTACTTC
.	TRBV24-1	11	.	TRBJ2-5	CATAAEETQYF	TGTGCCACCGCGGCCGAAGAGACCCAGTACTTC
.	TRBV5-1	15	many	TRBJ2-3	CASSLGLVGTDTQYF	TGCGCCAGCAGCTTGGGACTAGTCGGCACAGATACGCAGTATTTT
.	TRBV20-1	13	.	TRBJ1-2	CSATDSPNYGYTF	TGCAGTGCCACGGACAGCCCAAACTATGGCTACACCTTC
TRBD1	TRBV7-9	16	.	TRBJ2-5	CASSSETGGVLETQYF	TGTGCCAGCAGCTCGGAGACAGGGGGCGTGTTGGAGACCCAGTACTTC
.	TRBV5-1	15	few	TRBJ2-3	CASSLAGQGRSTQYF	TGCGCCAGCAGCTTGGCCGGCCAGGGGAGGAGTACGCAGTATTTT
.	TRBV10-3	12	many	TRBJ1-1	CAISLGGTEAFF	TGTGCCATCAGTCTCGGGGGGACTGAAGCTTTCTTT
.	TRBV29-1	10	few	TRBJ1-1	CSVRVGDAFF	TGCAGCGTCAGGGTGGGGGACGCTTTCTTT